This TCR beta chain stems from a study of blood T cell repertoires in COVID-19. Background on the study: T cells, B-cell-depleted T cells, or PBMCs supplied cDNA or gDNA.

The protocol was immunoSEQ multiplex PCR, while the TCRdb copy is restricted to in-frame clones and leaves out a portion. The sample carries 150,000 to 200,000 clones, roughly 79% recorded once. Specimen: peripheral blood. This clonotype originated in a woman of 80 years or more with COVID-19, enrolled during active disease.

CDR3 loop: CASSPIFEGTGYYGYTF. The DNA of the CDR3 is TGTGCCAGCAGTCCCATCTTCGAAGGGACAGGGTACTATGGCTACACCTTC. The chain uses TRBV27 and TRBJ1-2; TRBD1 matches at 9 bases. V shed 5 bases, J shed 3 bases, and the junction held 13 bases outside the gene matches. CDR1 and CDR2 from the germline V gene are MNHEY and SMNVEV (reference sequence). This CDR3 is built from 17 residues.